The sequence of this TCR beta chain was determined in a study of technical replicates of blood from a handful of donors. Trimming cost V 1 base and J 0 bases; bases outside gene matches: 10. The V gene's germline CDR1 is WSHSY and CDR2 SAAADI. This CDR3 has 19 amino acids. Using immunoSEQ multiplex PCR, the repertoire was profiled, and TCRdb retains in-frame clones only, with some absent. Seen here are tens of thousands of clones, 94% observed once, and the top ten hold less than 0.25%. This receptor was taken from a human donor in good health. The gene calls are TRBV10-2 and TRBJ2-3, with TRBD2 matching 10 bases. Sequencing input: T cells isolated from PBMCs. In nucleotides, the CDR3 is TGCGCCAGCAGTGAGTGGCCTAGCGGGAGCCTTGTCAGCACAGATACGCAGTATTTT. Encoded protein: CASSEWPSGSLVSTDTQYF.